The 14 T cell receptor beta chains below all came from one sample that was sequenced in a study of early T cells in non-severe SARS-CoV-2 infection. MiXCR, run by TCRdb on the 5' RACE reads, gives a single entry per CDR3 protein. Of 79,000 or so distinct CDR3 sequences listed, roughly 13% are singletons. Sequenced sample: whole blood. The receptors originated from an adult who was a healthcare worker with PCR-confirmed SARS-CoV-2 infection or an uninfected control (not recorded which).

This chain joins TRBV14 and TRBJ2-5; 12 bases map to TRBD1. V shed 0 bases and J 5 bases; nucleotides not matched to a gene: 7. Germline loops: CDR1 SGHDN, CDR2 FVKESK. The CDR3 extends over 17 amino acids. CDR3 DNA sequence: TGTGCCAGCAGCCAAGAATCCCGGGACAGGGGGCTGGAGACCCAGTACTTC. It translates to CASSQESRDRGLETQYF. The variable domain in full, with the rest retrieved from reference TRBV14 and TRBJ2-5, is EAGVTQFPSHSVIEKGQTVTLRCDPISGHDNLYWYRRVMGKEIKFLLHFVKESKQDESGMPNNRFLAERTGGTYSTLKVQPAELEDSGVYFCASSQESRDRGLETQYFGPGTRLLVL.

This clonotype turned up a few times. The J gene is TRBJ2-2, the V gene TRBV11-2; 9 nucleotides agree with TRBD2. V shed 5 bases, J shed 4 bases, and the junction held 8 bases outside the gene matches. From germline, CDR1 is SGHAT and CDR2 FQNNGV. This CDR3 spans 16 amino acids. The CDR3 DNA reads TGTGCCAGCAGCCTGGGGCTAGCGGGGCTCACCGGGGAGCTGTTTTTT. Translation: CASSLGLAGLTGELFF.

The table lists this clonotype with many counts. This sequence joins TRBV5-6 and TRBJ2-1, with 8 bases identical to TRBD2. V gave up 5 bases and J gave up 5 bases; unmatched junction bases: 9. The CDR3 runs to 15 residues. CDR1 is SGHDT and CDR2 is YYEEEE in the germline V gene. This CDR3 is CASSFSPGLDNEQFF. The CDR3 coding sequence is TGTGCCAGCAGTTTCTCCCCGGGACTAGACAATGAGCAGTTCTTC.

The chain recombines TRBV7-9 with TRBJ2-7, with D tentatively TRBD2 (6 bases). Germline CDR1 and CDR2: SEHNR and FQNEAQ (reference sequence). V lost 4 bases, J lost 0 bases, and 16 bases lay in between. The CDR3 loop spans 16 amino acids. CDR3 bases: TGTGCCAGCAGCTCCACGCGGGACCGCAGCTCCTACGAGCAGTACTTC. It translates to CASSSTRDRSSYEQYF.

A note on this clonotype: A read error may explain this, as a much larger clone is one base away. The chain links TRBV24-1 to TRBJ2-1; TRBD1 matches at 7 bases. The germline V gene encodes CDR1 KGHDR and CDR2 SFDVKD. The V and J ends lost 10 bases and 4 bases, in that order; junction bases with no gene match: 6. The CDR3 is 13 residues long. CDR3 sequence (DNA): TGTGCCACGCAGGGGGTTAGGTACAATGAGCAGTTCTTC. Its protein product is CATQGVRYNEQFF.

The CDR3, as DNA: TGCAGCGTTGAAGGCAGTCCCTACGAGCAGTACTTC. Protein product: CSVEGSPYEQYF. The rearrangement links TRBV29-1 to TRBJ2-7; D remains ambiguous. The CDR3 contains 12 residues. Trimming stripped 1 base from V and 2 bases from J, with 6 bases between. Germline loops: CDR1 SQVTM, CDR2 ANQGSEA.

This clonotype was counted between two and nine times. The rearrangement links TRBV6-5 to TRBJ2-7; tentative D call: TRBD2 (6 bases). The germline CDR1 and CDR2 sequences are MNHEY and SVGAGI. V was cut by 2 bases and J by 2 bases, with 16 bases left in between. The CDR3 length is 16 residues. CDR3: CASSYETVAVTYEQYF. The CDR3 DNA follows: TGTGCCAGCAGTTACGAAACAGTAGCGGTCACCTACGAGCAGTACTTC.

There are many counts of this clonotype. The rearrangement uses TRBV28 and TRBJ1-4; no clear D gene. CDR3 size: 14 residues. CDR1 is MDHEN and CDR2 is SYDVKM in the germline V gene. Trimming pared 3 bases from V and 6 bases from J, leaving 11 bases between. CDR3 nucleotides: TGTGCCAGCAGTTTTCCCCAATCCCATGAAAAACTGTTTTTT. Protein sequence: CASSFPQSHEKLFF.

This clonotype was observed many times. The chain has TRBV29-1 and TRBJ2-1, with TRBD2 matching over 15 bases. V shed 1 base, J shed 4 bases, and the junction held 5 bases outside the gene matches. Germline assignment: CDR1 SQVTM and CDR2 ANQGSEA. The length of the CDR3 is 17 residues. CDR3 nucleotide sequence: TGCAGCGTTGAAGGGGGACTAGCGGGAGGAACTTACAATGAGCAGTTCTTC. Translated: CSVEGGLAGGTYNEQFF.

The chain links TRBV28 to TRBJ1-2; no firm D call. V shed 5 bases and J shed 8 bases, with 9 bases lying between them. The germline V gene encodes CDR1 MDHEN and CDR2 SYDVKM. This CDR3 contains 11 residues. The CDR3 sequence: CASSGFIGYTF. The CDR3 bases are TGTGCCAGCAGTGGGTTTATCGGCTACACCTTC.

This clonotype came up many times. The chain joins TRBV10-3 to TRBJ1-2; 7 nucleotides align to TRBD1. With 3 bases clipped from V and 5 bases from J, the junction kept 9 bases outside the gene matches. Germline V gives CDR1 ENHRY, CDR2 SYGVKD. CDR3 length equals 15 residues. CDR3 sequence: CAISDRDRSLYGYTF. In nucleotides, the CDR3 is TGTGCCATCAGTGACCGGGACAGAAGCTTGTATGGCTACACCTTC.

This clonotype was counted between two and nine times. The rearrangement links TRBV14 to TRBJ2-3; D unresolved. The germline V gene has CDR1 SGHDN and CDR2 FVKESK. Between the trimmed V and J ends, which lost 3 bases and 2 bases, there was a span of 9 bases. There are 14 residues in the CDR3. CDR3 DNA sequence: TGTGCCAGCAGCCACGATCAGCTCACAGATACGCAGTATTTT. This codes for CASSHDQLTDTQYF.

The chain links TRBV5-6 to TRBJ2-3, with 12 bases lining up with TRBD2. CDR3 length: 16 amino acids. CDR1 and CDR2 (germline): SGHDT, YYEEEE. Trimming at V came to 0 bases and at J to 9 bases, leaving 8 bases not matched to a gene. DNA of the CDR3: TGTGCCAGCAGCTTGGAACCGGGACTAGCGGGCGCGACGCAGTATTTT. This codes for CASSLEPGLAGATQYF.

The chain joins TRBV7-2 to TRBJ2-3; tentative D call: TRBD2 (6 bases). The germline V gene has CDR1 SGHTA and CDR2 FQGNSA. The V gene lost 3 bases and the J gene lost 2 bases, with 9 bases spanning the gap. The CDR3 totals 14 residues. DNA for the CDR3: TGTGCCAGCAGCTTTAGCGGTTTCACAGATACGCAGTATTTT. It is translated as CASSFSGFTDTQYF.